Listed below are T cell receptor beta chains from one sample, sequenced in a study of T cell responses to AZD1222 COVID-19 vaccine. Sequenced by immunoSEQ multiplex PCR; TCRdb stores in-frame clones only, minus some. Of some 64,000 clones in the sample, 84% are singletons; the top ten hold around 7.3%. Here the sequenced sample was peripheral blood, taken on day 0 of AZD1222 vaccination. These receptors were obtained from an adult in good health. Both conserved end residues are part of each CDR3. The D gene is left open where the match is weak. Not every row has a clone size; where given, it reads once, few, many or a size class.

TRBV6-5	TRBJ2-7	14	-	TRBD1	CASSSRDRETEQYF	TGTGCCAGCAGTTCCCGGGACAGGGAAACCGAGCAGTACTTC
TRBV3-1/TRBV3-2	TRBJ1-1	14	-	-	CASSQGGGNTEAFF	TGTGCCAGCAGCCAAGGAGGGGGGAACACTGAAGCTTTCTTT
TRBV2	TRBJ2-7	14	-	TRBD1	CASSAGQESYEQYF	TGTGCCAGCAGTGCGGGACAGGAGTCCTACGAGCAGTACTTC
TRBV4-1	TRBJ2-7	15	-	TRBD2	CASSQGTSGDLEQYF	TGCGCCAGCAGCCAAGGAACTAGCGGGGATCTCGAGCAGTACTTC
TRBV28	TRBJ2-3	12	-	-	CASSFPTDTQYF	TGTGCCAGCAGTTTCCCCACAGATACGCAGTATTTT
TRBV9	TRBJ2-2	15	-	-	CASSVVGQNTGELFF	TGTGCCAGCAGCGTAGTGGGTCAGAACACCGGGGAGCTGTTTTTT
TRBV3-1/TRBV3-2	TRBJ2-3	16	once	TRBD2	CASSQVSGGPGDTQYF	TGTGCCAGCAGCCAAGTTAGCGGGGGGCCCGGAGATACGCAGTATTTT
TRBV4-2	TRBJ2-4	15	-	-	CASSQTGLGGNIQYF	TGTGCCAGCAGCCAGACGGGCCTAGGTGGAAACATTCAGTACTTC
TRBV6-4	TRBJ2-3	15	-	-	CASSDSAGAGDTQYF	TGTGCCAGCAGTGACTCAGCGGGCGCGGGGGATACGCAGTATTTT
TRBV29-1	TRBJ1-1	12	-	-	CSHHQGSTEAFF	TGCAGCCACCACCAGGGAAGCACTGAAGCTTTCTTT
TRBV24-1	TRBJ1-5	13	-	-	CATSARADQPQHF	TGTGCCACCAGTGCCCGGGCTGATCAGCCCCAGCATTTT
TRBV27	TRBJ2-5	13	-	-	CASRTHGGETQYF	TGTGCCAGCAGGACCCATGGTGGAGAGACCCAGTACTTC
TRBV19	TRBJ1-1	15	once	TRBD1	CASSMRRDSNSEAFF	TGTGCCAGTAGTATGCGCCGGGACAGCAATTCTGAAGCTTTCTTT
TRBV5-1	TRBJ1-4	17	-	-	CASSLDTGAATNEKLFF	TGCGCCAGCAGCTTGGATACGGGGGCGGCAACTAATGAAAAACTGTTTTTT
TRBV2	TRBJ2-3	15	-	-	CASSEVAGITDTQYF	TGTGCCAGCAGTGAAGTCGCAGGGATCACAGATACGCAGTATTTT
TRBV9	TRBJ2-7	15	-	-	CASSVAAGTTYEQYF	TGTGCCAGCAGCGTAGCTGCAGGGACCACCTACGAGCAGTACTTC
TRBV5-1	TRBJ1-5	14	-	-	CASSFSGRHQPQHF	TGCGCCAGCAGCTTTTCTGGAAGGCATCAGCCCCAGCATTTT
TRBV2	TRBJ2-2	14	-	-	CASSEARGTGELFF	TGTGCCAGCAGTGAAGCGCGGGGCACCGGGGAGCTGTTTTTT
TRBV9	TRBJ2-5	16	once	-	CASSVGQPAGYETQYF	TGTGCCAGCAGCGTAGGTCAGCCGGCTGGGTACGAGACCCAGTACTTC